One sample yielded the 20 T cell receptor beta chains listed below, sequenced in a study of blood T cell repertoires in COVID-19. The table came from immunoSEQ multiplex PCR; TCRdb's copy has only in-frame clones and leaves some out. The sample includes roughly 120,000 clones, just over 85% of them seen just once. Sequencing was done on a sample of peripheral blood. These receptors were collected from a woman aged 45 to 65 with active or convalescent COVID-19.

This chain links TRBV19 with TRBJ1-5; TRBD1 might be the D (5 bases). The CDR3 consists of 18 residues. Germline CDR1 reads LNHDA; CDR2 reads SQIVND (reference sequence). The germline V and J ends were trimmed by 9 bases and 2 bases, with 26 bases remaining between them. CDR3 nucleotides: TGTGCCAGACGGTTAGGGACTGTCTTTGGTTTTTGCAATCAGCCCCAGCATTTT. Translated, it gives CARRLGTVFGFCNQPQHF.

This chain links TRBV6-1 with TRBJ2-3; TRBD1 matches 11 bases. Germline trimming cut 3 bases from V and 4 bases from J; bases unmatched to any gene: 0. This CDR3 has 14 amino acids. From germline, CDR1 is MNHNS and CDR2 SASEGT. The CDR3 protein is CASSEDRGPDTQYF. The CDR3 bases are TGTGCCAGCAGTGAGGACAGGGGGCCAGATACGCAGTATTTT.

The chain has TRBV3-1 (or the pseudogene TRBV3-2) and TRBJ1-1; 7 bases fit TRBD1. V shed 3 bases and J 0 bases; nucleotides not matched to a gene: 4. There are 15 residues in the CDR3. CDR1 and CDR2 from the germline V gene are LGHDT and YNNKEL (reference sequence). CDR3 loop: CASSQGQPLNTEAFF. The CDR3 nucleotides read TGTGCCAGCAGCCAGGGACAGCCTTTGAACACTGAAGCTTTCTTT.

The V call is TRBV11-2, the J call TRBJ1-6, with 7 bases identical to TRBD1. CDR1 is SGHAT and CDR2 is FQNNGV in the germline V gene. The CDR3 runs to 15 residues. Trimming cost V 4 bases and J 4 bases; bases outside gene matches: 4. CDR3 bases: TGTGCCAGCAGCTCGAGGGGACAGTATAATTCACCCCTCCACTTT. Translated: CASSSRGQYNSPLHF. Full variable domain (outside the CDR3, taken from reference TRBV11-2 and TRBJ1-6): EAGVAQSPRYKIIEKRQSVAFWCNPISGHATLYWYQQILGQGPKLLIQFQNNGVVDDSQLPKDRFSAERLKGVDSTLKIQPAKLEDSAVYLCASSSRGQYNSPLHFGNGTRLTVT.

This clone was observed a few times. V gene TRBV27 combines with J gene TRBJ2-7, with a possible D match to TRBD1 (6 bases). CDR1 is MNHEY and CDR2 is SMNVEV in the germline V gene (reference sequence). Trimming shortened V by 5 bases and J by 2 bases, and 16 bases separated the two germline ends. This CDR3 region has 15 residues. The CDR3 DNA is TGTGCCAGCAGTCCCCTGGTACAGGGACCCTACGAGCAGTACTTC. Its protein is CASSPLVQGPYEQYF.

The chain links TRBV4-1 to TRBJ2-7; TRBD1 matches at 9 bases. The CDR3 totals 14 residues. Germline V CDR1 and CDR2: MGHRA, YSYEKL. V was pared by 4 bases and J by 4 bases, with 5 bases of the junction left unmatched. CDR3 bases: TGCGCCAGCAGCCTGGGACAGGGTCCTTACGAGCAGTACTTC. This gives the protein CASSLGQGPYEQYF.

The genes are TRBV11-2 and TRBJ2-3; the match to TRBD2 covers 10 bases. CDR3 length: 16 amino acids. Germline-derived CDR1 and CDR2 are SGHAT and FQNNGV. With 3 bases clipped from V and 0 bases from J, the junction kept 3 bases outside the gene matches. For the CDR3, the DNA is TGTGCCAGCAGCTTGGGACTAGCGCCTAGCACAGATACGCAGTATTTT. It is translated as CASSLGLAPSTDTQYF.

This chain joins TRBV3-1 (or the pseudogene TRBV3-2) and TRBJ2-7; 11 bases are a match to TRBD1. V dropped 6 bases and J dropped 4; count of bases not matched to a gene: 5. Germline CDR1 LGHDT, CDR2 YNNKEL (reference sequence). This CDR3 has 14 amino acids. CDR3 coding DNA: TGTGCCAGCAGTAAGGACAGGGGGCGATACGAGCAGTACTTC. Its translation is CASSKDRGRYEQYF.

This chain joins TRBV29-1 and TRBJ2-1, with D tentatively TRBD2 (5 bases). Germline lookup yields CDR1 SQVTM and CDR2 ANQGSEA. Trimming cost V 1 base and J 1 base, with 11 bases left between them. This CDR3 has 15 residues. This chain's CDR3 is CSVEGRTASYNEQFF. As DNA, the CDR3 is TGCAGCGTTGAAGGTAGGACTGCGTCCTACAATGAGCAGTTCTTC.

Turning to this clone: One junction end does not reproduce the germline sequence, and a read error may be involved. The V call is TRBV7-7, the J call TRBJ2-7, with 8 bases aligning to TRBD2. CDR1 SSHAT and CDR2 FNYEAQ come from the germline V gene (reference sequence). There are 15 residues in the CDR3. The CDR3: CASSLGTSGSYEQYF. DNA for the CDR3: TGTGCTAGCAGCTTAGGAACTAGCGGCTCCTACGAGCAGTACTTC.

This clone was seen only once. The J gene is TRBJ2-3, the V gene TRBV18, with 8 bases lining up with TRBD2. The CDR3 extends over 17 amino acids. Germline CDR1 KGHSH, CDR2 LQKENI. Trimming at V came to 1 base and at J to 5 bases, leaving 11 bases not matched to a gene. CDR3 region: CASSPRISGISGDTQYF. In DNA, the CDR3 is TGTGCCAGCTCACCACGGATTAGCGGGATCTCAGGAGATACGCAGTATTTT.

The chain couples TRBV27 to TRBJ2-2; 9 bases agree with TRBD2. In germline, CDR1 is MNHEY, CDR2 SMNVEV (reference sequence). CDR3 length: 14 amino acids. With V trimmed by 6 bases and J by 7 bases, 6 bases remained unmatched. The CDR3: CASRAGLAGGELFF. The CDR3 DNA is TGTGCCAGCAGGGCGGGACTAGCAGGCGGGGAGCTGTTTTTT.

The chain joins TRBV5-1 to TRBJ2-3; TRBD2 matches 15 bases. With V trimmed by 4 bases and J by 1 base, 7 bases remained unmatched. There are 18 residues in the CDR3. Germline values: CDR1 SGHRS, CDR2 YFSETQ. The CDR3 DNA follows: TGCGCCAGCAGCCGGGGACTAGCGGGAGGCCCGGGCACAGATACGCAGTATTTT. Residues: CASSRGLAGGPGTDTQYF.

The gene calls are TRBV15 and TRBJ2-1, with 14 positions matching TRBD2. Germline assignment: CDR1 LNHNV and CDR2 YYDKDF (reference sequence). The CDR3 sequence is 15 residues long. Germline trimming cut 3 bases from V and 8 bases from J; bases unmatched to any gene: 3. The CDR3 sequence is CATSSGTSGRDEQFF. Written as DNA, the CDR3 is TGTGCCACCAGCAGCGGGACTAGCGGGAGAGATGAGCAGTTCTTC.

The CDR3 region is CASSPGLAGGVNTGELFF. CDR3 bases: TGTGCCAGCAGCCCGGGACTAGCGGGAGGAGTTAACACCGGGGAGCTGTTTTTT. The chain uses TRBV11-3 and TRBJ2-2; TRBD2 matches 15 bases. CDR3 length: 18 residues. Losses at the gene ends were 5 bases for V and 2 bases for J; bases not matched to a gene: 6. CDR1 SGHNT and CDR2 YENEEA come from the germline V gene.

The chain links TRBV20-1 to TRBJ2-7; 9 nucleotides match TRBD2. This CDR3 comprises 16 residues. Germline loops: CDR1 DFQATT, CDR2 SNEGSKA (reference sequence). Losses at the gene ends were 3 bases for V and 3 bases for J; bases not matched to a gene: 12. CDR3 amino acids: CSASSFPISGSYEQYF. For the CDR3, the DNA is TGCAGTGCTAGTAGTTTCCCCATTAGCGGGAGCTACGAGCAGTACTTC.

The rearrangement links TRBV6-1 to TRBJ1-5, with D perhaps TRBD1 (5 bases). The CDR3 extends over 17 amino acids. Germline lookup yields CDR1 MNHNS and CDR2 SASEGT. V was pared by 0 bases and J by 7 bases, with 19 bases between. The CDR3 here is CASSEALAGTTGQPQHF. The CDR3 coding sequence is TGTGCCAGCAGTGAAGCGCTAGCAGGGACTACTGGGCAGCCCCAGCATTTT.

This clone was detected only once. The chain carries TRBV5-4 and TRBJ2-6, with 8 bases lining up with TRBD1. The CDR3 covers 15 residues. Per the germline V gene, CDR1 is SGHNT and CDR2 is YYREEE (reference sequence). After removal of 4 bases from V and 2 bases from J, the junction contained 2 bases not matched to a gene. CDR3 nucleotides: TGTGCCAGCAGCCCGGACAGGGCTGGGGCCAACGTCCTGACTTTC. Amino acid sequence: CASSPDRAGANVLTF.

This chain joins TRBV5-6 and TRBJ2-4, with 11 positions matching TRBD2. The CDR3 loop spans 15 amino acids. Trimming removed 4 bases from V and 7 bases from J; junction bases left unmatched: 7. Looked up from germline, CDR1 is SGHDT and CDR2 is YYEEEE. CDR3: CASSLLAGGGNIQYF. DNA of the CDR3: TGTGCCAGCAGCCTTCTAGCGGGAGGAGGTAACATTCAGTACTTC.

The table lists this clone with a count of one. The V gene is TRBV7-9, the J gene TRBJ1-1; the D gene is possibly TRBD1 (5 bases). Germline loops: CDR1 SEHNR, CDR2 FQNEAQ (reference sequence). The CDR3 is 13 residues long. Trimming left V 5 bases short and J 8 bases short, with 15 bases between. Here the CDR3 reads CASSTWEGPEAFF. The CDR3 region has the DNA TGTGCCAGCAGCACCTGGGAGGGGCCCGAAGCTTTCTTT.